One sample yielded the 11 T cell receptor beta chains listed below, sequenced in a study of cytomegalovirus exposure and HLA in healthy donors. TCRdb's copy holds only in-frame clones and misses some; the assay was immunoSEQ multiplex PCR. The table lists about 350,000 clones, roughly 87% of them singletons, with roughly 1.2% in the top ten. Input material: PBMCs. The receptors were gathered from a woman in her 30s in good health and CMV-seropositive.

This chain joins TRBV6-5 and TRBJ2-3; D perhaps matches TRBD2 (6 bases). Germline V lookup: CDR1 MNHEY, CDR2 SVGAGI. V shed 5 bases and J shed 2 bases, with 14 bases lying between them. The CDR3 loop spans 15 amino acids. Here the CDR3 DNA reads TGTGCCAGCAGTACCGGGGGTGCCCTCACAGATACGCAGTATTTT. Translated, it gives CASSTGGALTDTQYF.

V is TRBV28 and J is TRBJ1-1; no reliable D call. Between the trimmed V and J ends, which lost 4 bases and 2 bases, there was a span of 8 bases. Germline V gene sequence: CDR1 MDHEN, CDR2 SYDVKM. The CDR3 consists of 13 residues. The CDR3 nucleotides are TGTGCCAGCAGTTCCGGGGTTAACACTGAAGCTTTCTTT. Its translation: CASSSGVNTEAFF.

The chain employs TRBV7-2 and TRBJ2-1, with 10 bases identical to TRBD2. The V and J ends lost 4 bases and 8 bases, in that order; junction bases with no gene match: 8. The CDR3 loop spans 15 amino acids. Per germline, CDR1 SGHTA and CDR2 FQGNSA. The DNA of the CDR3 is TGTGCCAGCAGCTCTATAGCGGGAGGAGGTGATGAGCAGTTCTTC. As protein: CASSSIAGGGDEQFF.

The chain links TRBV4-2 to TRBJ2-7; 8 bases are shared with TRBD2. The CDR3 loop spans 14 amino acids. J lost 3 bases, V lost 4 bases, and 5 bases had no gene match. Germline V gene lookup returns CDR1 LGHNA and CDR2 YNFKEQ. CDR3: CASSRSGIVYEQYF. CDR3 in DNA: TGTGCCAGCAGCCGTAGCGGGATAGTCTACGAGCAGTACTTC.

The chain links TRBV30 to TRBJ1-6; D is unresolved. Germline V CDR1 and CDR2: GTSNPN, SVGIG (reference sequence). V gave up 4 bases and J gave up 7 bases, with 5 bases separating them. The CDR3 sequence is 11 residues long. CDR3 bases: TGTGCCTGGACTGAGAATTCACCCCTCCACTTT. This encodes CAWTENSPLHF.

The chain has TRBV28 and TRBJ2-1; 11 nucleotides match TRBD2. Germline values: CDR1 MDHEN, CDR2 SYDVKM. The J segment lost 7 bases and the V segment lost 6 bases, leaving 14 bases of the junction unmatched. The CDR3 is 17 amino acids. In nucleotides, the CDR3 is TGTGCCAGCAGCCCTACCCCGGGACTAGCGGAGACTAATGAGCAGTTCTTC. Translating it yields CASSPTPGLAETNEQFF. Together with reference TRBV28 and TRBJ2-1, the CDR3 gives the full variable domain: DVKVTQSSRYLVKRTGEKVFLECVQDMDHENMFWYRQDPGLGLRLIYFSYDVKMKEKGDIPEGYSVSREKKERFSLILESASTNQTSMYLCASSPTPGLAETNEQFFGPGTRLTVL.

The chain couples TRBV25-1 to TRBJ1-4, with TRBD1 matching over 8 bases. The CDR3 sequence is 14 residues long. V lost 5 bases, J lost 7 bases, and 6 bases stayed unmatched. CDR1 and CDR2 from the germline V gene are MGHDK and SYGVNS. The CDR3 protein is CASSPGQGSEKLFF. The CDR3, as DNA: TGTGCCAGCAGTCCCGGACAGGGAAGTGAAAAACTGTTTTTT. Combining the CDR3 with reference TRBV25-1 and TRBJ1-4 gives the whole variable domain EADIYQTPRYLVIGTGKKITLECSQTMGHDKMYWYQQDPGMELHLIHYSYGVNSTEKGDLSSESTVSRIRTEHFPLTLESARPSHTSQYLCASSPGQGSEKLFFGSGTQLSVL.

The chain carries TRBV6-5 and TRBJ1-2; 8 bases line up with TRBD1. Trimming cost V 2 bases and J 4 bases; bases outside gene matches: 9. Germline CDR1 MNHEY, CDR2 SVGAGI. The CDR3 has 16 amino acids. The CDR3 DNA reads as TGTGCCAGCAGTTACACCCCGGCAGGGGGCTCCTATGGCTACACCTTC. Encoded protein: CASSYTPAGGSYGYTF.

The chain carries TRBV27 and TRBJ2-7; TRBD1 agrees at 8 bases. The germline gives CDR1 MNHEY, CDR2 SMNVEV (reference sequence). J was trimmed by 4 bases and V by 5 bases; bases with no gene match: 1. The CDR3 is 12 residues long. For the CDR3, the DNA is TGTGCCAGCAGTCGACAGGGGTACGAGCAGTACTTC. It translates to CASSRQGYEQYF.

The V call is TRBV19, the J call TRBJ1-5; no firm D call. Trimming pared 2 bases from V and 7 bases from J, leaving 15 bases between. The CDR3 has 15 amino acids. CDR1 LNHDA and CDR2 SQIVND come from the germline V gene (reference sequence). The CDR3 DNA reads TGTGCCAGTAGTATATCTGACACCGCGCTACAGCCCCAGCATTTT. Amino acid sequence: CASSISDTALQPQHF. Drawing the rest from reference TRBV19 and TRBJ1-5, the complete variable domain is DGGITQSPKYLFRKEGQNVTLSCEQNLNHDAMYWYRQDPGQGLRLIYYSQIVNDFQKGDIAEGYSVSREKKESFPLTVTSAQKNPTAFYLCASSISDTALQPQHFGDGTRLSIL.

This rearrangement joins TRBV4-2 to TRBJ2-7, with 7 bases identical to TRBD2. Germline V gives CDR1 LGHNA, CDR2 YNFKEQ. V was clipped by 2 bases and J by 3 bases; unmatched bases: 13. This CDR3 has 17 residues. CDR3 protein: CASSQLSPTSDVYEQYF. As DNA, the CDR3 is TGTGCCAGCAGCCAACTCAGTCCCACTAGCGACGTCTACGAGCAGTACTTC.